This T cell receptor (beta chain) was retrieved from a study of shared clonotypes between healthy human individuals. Background on the study: Per donor, CD8 memory used one plate, CD8 naive used two, CD4 memory used three and CD4 naive used three.

Study-wide results and caveats: Shared clonotypes across all four donors exceeded non-shared ones in generation probability.

The CDR3 is made up of 9 amino acids. Germline lookup yields CDR1 DFQATT and CDR2 SNEGSKA (reference sequence). About this clone: Its matching antigen is unknown. The junction differs from germline at one of its ends, possibly a read error.

Genomic DNA belonging to each subset was distributed in equal measure over several immunoSEQ plates. The protocol was immunoSEQ multiplex PCR, while the TCRdb copy is restricted to in-frame clones and leaves out a portion. The table lists over 2 million clones, 85% to 95% of them singletons. The V call is TRBV20-1, the J call TRBJ2-4; D assignment may be TRBD1 or TRBD2 (5 bases each). Sequencing input: naive CD4+ T cells from PBMCs. Regarding subset: CD45RA+ positively selected. This receptor was taken from a man younger than 30 in good health. Some clones in this sample may be carry-over from other donors' samples. CDR3 nucleotide sequence: TGCAGTGCTTCACCGGGGACGCACTTC. Translation: CSASPGTHF.